Listed below are T cell receptor beta chains from one sample, sequenced in a study of shared clonotypes between healthy human individuals. Generated by immunoSEQ multiplex PCR, the TCRdb table keeps only in-frame clones and is missing some. The repertoire consists of around 2,000,000 clones, with roughly 94% occurring once and the leading ten covering 0.13%. Sequenced material: naive CD4+ T cells sorted from blood. The receptors originated from a man younger than 30 in good health. Both conserved end residues are trimmed from each CDR3. D genes are given only for firm matches.

cdr3_length d_call j_call v_call cdr3_aa
14 TRBD1 TRBJ2-2 TRBV4-3 ASSQEGTGLSGELF
13 TRBD1 TRBJ1-3 TRBV10-3 AISSGGADGNTIY
9 NA TRBJ2-5 TRBV9 ASSVGSTQY
14 TRBD1 TRBJ1-2 TRBV6-5 ASSYTGQPPLYGYT
11 NA TRBJ1-2 TRBV6-5 ASSFEGHYGYT
10 TRBD2 TRBJ2-7 TRBV7-2 ASSQLAGPPY
11 NA TRBJ1-6 TRBV18 ASSPQTGSPLH
15 TRBD1 TRBJ1-4 TRBV9 ASSPIFMGTGNEKLF
12 NA TRBJ2-3 TRBV19 ASSPRTRTDTQY
12 NA TRBJ1-6 TRBV18 ASSPGSYNSPLH
11 TRBD1 TRBJ2-7 TRBV5-1 ASRAGQDYEQY
12 NA TRBJ1-6 TRBV6-6 ASSLGASNSPLH
11 NA TRBJ2-3 TRBV9 ASSVSPTDTQY
11 NA TRBJ2-5 TRBV6-5 APPALYQETQY
11 TRBD1 TRBJ2-1 TRBV29-1 SGLSGQYNEQF
12 NA TRBJ1-5 TRBV4-1 ASSQGQYNQPQH
11 NA TRBJ1-6 TRBV6-5 AGRASGDSPLH
11 NA TRBJ1-5 TRBV28 ASSLPGYQPQH
14 NA TRBJ2-1 TRBV10-3 AISKAGGNSYNEQF
12 NA TRBJ1-5 TRBV28 ASSFVGVGEPQH
12 NA TRBJ1-4 TRBV10-3 AISEPGLTEKLF
11 NA TRBJ1-2 TRBV28 ASSLIGGYGYT
18 TRBD2 TRBJ2-1 TRBV5-1 ASSQLPAGGISSSYNEQF
10 NA TRBJ2-7 TRBV14 ASSQGPWRLT
12 TRBD2 TRBJ2-1 TRBV29-1 SVGGSGGSDEQF
10 NA TRBJ2-7 TRBV5-8 ASSFRVTEQY
14 TRBD2 TRBJ2-7 TRBV7-2 ASSSIKRESSYEQY
14 NA TRBJ2-2 TRBV11-2 ASSYTRVPDTGELF
13 NA TRBJ1-4 TRBV7-9 ASSSAQGIVEKLF
10 NA TRBJ1-2 TRBV19 ASSISSYGYT
13 TRBD1 TRBJ2-5 TRBV6-1 ASSLQGARQETQY
11 NA TRBJ1-2 TRBV10-1 ASSMNRNYGYT
12 NA TRBJ2-3 TRBV5-1 ASSPGTPTDTQY